The clone carrying this T cell receptor beta chain was recorded at least ten times. Germline V gives CDR1 KGHDR, CDR2 SFDVKD. This CDR3 has 14 amino acids. With 7 bases clipped from V and 4 bases from J, the junction kept 8 bases outside the gene matches. TCRdb re-called the 5' RACE reads through MiXCR, storing one row per CDR3 protein. The table includes just under 650,000 distinct CDR3 sequences, just over 7% detected once. These data belong to a study of identical twins. The sample was also reused in another study, on yellow fever vaccine responses in identical twins.

The chain recombines TRBV24-1 with TRBJ1-1; 7 nucleotides match TRBD1. This clonotype was obtained from a woman younger than 35 in good health. Sequencing was carried out using PBMCs. The CDR3, as DNA: TGTGCCACCAGACCGACAGGGTGGGGCACTGAAGCTTTCTTT. Translating it yields CATRPTGWGTEAFF.